This TCR beta chain was captured by sequencing in a study of tumor-infiltrating lymphocytes in oesophageal squamous cell carcinoma. CDR1 WSHSY and CDR2 SAAADI come from the germline V gene. The CDR3 is made up of 8 amino acids, end residues included. TCRdb passed the PCR reads through MiXCR, listing each CDR3 protein once. The table records 14,000 or so distinct CDR3 sequences, 50% of them present only once. Comments on this clonotype: It is likely a read error, because the conserved phenylalanine at the end of the CDR3 is missing. It is unclear where the CDR3 begins or ends on the DNA, so no DNA is shown, and the CDR3 is as TCRdb lists it.

The sample taken for sequencing was blood. The rearrangement uses TRBV10-2 and TRBJ2-7; the table's D call TRBD1 went unverified against the DNA. The source is a male donor with esophageal squamous cell carcinoma. CDR3 protein: CASTSQGS.